The clone carrying this T cell receptor (beta chain) was found a few times. What it binds is unknown. Alongside a J-beta primer mix, a sample-barcoded 5' primer served in a second PCR lasting roughly 6 to 11 cycles. Per sample, CDR3-containing paired-end reads numbered at least 3 million. TCRdb redid the calling of the 5' RACE reads with MiXCR, one entry per CDR3 protein. The table lists about 800,000 distinct CDR3 sequences, roughly 25% of them singletons. CDR1 is LGHNA and CDR2 is YSLEER in the germline V gene. The CDR3 runs to 15 residues. V lost 4 bases and J lost 1, with 14 bases in between. This sample stems from a study of blood T cells in healthy people across ages. Study-wide findings and caveats: In long-lived donors, naive CD4+ cell counts and diversity exceeded those of aged donors. With donor CMV status unknown, expanded clonotype changes were possibly confounded.

These sequences were also reported in another study, on T cells of mothers and their children. That source reports: Every microgram of extracted RNA entered cDNA synthesis, around 1.6 ug per 15 ul.

The TCR originated in a boy aged 5-17 years in good health. The specimen was blood. J is TRBJ2-7 and V is TRBV4-3; D perhaps matches TRBD1 (5 bases). CDR3: CASSLLTDPSYEQYF. Here the CDR3 DNA reads TGCGCCAGCAGCCTATTGACAGATCCTTCCTACGAGCAGTACTTC.